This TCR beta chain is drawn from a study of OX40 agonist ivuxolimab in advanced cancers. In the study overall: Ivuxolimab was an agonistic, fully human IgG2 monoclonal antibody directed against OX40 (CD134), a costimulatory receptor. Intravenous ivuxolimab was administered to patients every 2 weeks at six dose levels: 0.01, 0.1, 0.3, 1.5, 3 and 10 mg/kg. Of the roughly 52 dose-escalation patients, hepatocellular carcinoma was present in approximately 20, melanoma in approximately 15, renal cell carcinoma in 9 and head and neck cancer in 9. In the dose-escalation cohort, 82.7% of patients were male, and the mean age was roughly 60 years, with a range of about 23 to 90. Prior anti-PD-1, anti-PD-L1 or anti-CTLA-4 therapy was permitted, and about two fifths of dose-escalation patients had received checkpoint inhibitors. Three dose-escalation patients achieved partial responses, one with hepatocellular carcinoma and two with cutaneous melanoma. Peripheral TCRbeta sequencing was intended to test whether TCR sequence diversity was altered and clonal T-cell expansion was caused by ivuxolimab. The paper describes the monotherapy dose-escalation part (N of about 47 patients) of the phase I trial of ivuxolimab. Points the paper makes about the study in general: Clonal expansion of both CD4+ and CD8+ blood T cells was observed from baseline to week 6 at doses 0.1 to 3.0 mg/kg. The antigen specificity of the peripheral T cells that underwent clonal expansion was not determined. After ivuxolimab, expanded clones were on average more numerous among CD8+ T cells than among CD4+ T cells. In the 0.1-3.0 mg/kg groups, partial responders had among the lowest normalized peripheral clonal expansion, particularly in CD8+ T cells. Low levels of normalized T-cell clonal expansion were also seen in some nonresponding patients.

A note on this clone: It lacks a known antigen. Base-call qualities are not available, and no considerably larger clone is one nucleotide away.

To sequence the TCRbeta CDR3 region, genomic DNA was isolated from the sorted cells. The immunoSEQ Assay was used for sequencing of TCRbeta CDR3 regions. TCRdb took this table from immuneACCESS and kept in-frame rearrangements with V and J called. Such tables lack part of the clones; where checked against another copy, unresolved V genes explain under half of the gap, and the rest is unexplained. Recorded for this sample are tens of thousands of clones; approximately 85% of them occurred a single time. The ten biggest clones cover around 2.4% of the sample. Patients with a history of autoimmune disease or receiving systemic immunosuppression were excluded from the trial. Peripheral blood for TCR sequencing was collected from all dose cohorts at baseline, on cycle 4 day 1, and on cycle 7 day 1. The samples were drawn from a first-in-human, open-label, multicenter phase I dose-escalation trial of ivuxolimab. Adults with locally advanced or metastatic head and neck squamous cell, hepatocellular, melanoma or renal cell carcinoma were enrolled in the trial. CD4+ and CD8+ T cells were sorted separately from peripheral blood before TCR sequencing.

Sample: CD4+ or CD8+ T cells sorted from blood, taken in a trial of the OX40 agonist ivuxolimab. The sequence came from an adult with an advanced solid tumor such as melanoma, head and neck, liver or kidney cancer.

DNA sequence: TGTGCCTGGAGTGTCTGGATCTATGGCTACACCTTC. This sequence encodes CAWSVWIYGYTF. Recombination linked TRBV30 to TRBJ1-2; the D segment cannot be called with confidence. The CDR3 runs 12 amino acids, cysteine and phenylalanine included. Of all the DNA, just the CDR3 is kept, 36 bases in frame from base 1. A distance of 6 bases separates the germline ends of V and J, which lose 0 bases and 4 bases respectively. According to the germline V gene (reference sequence), CDR1 reads GTSNPN and CDR2 reads SVGIG.